The 18 T cell receptor beta chains below come from one sample, sequenced in a study of blood T cell repertoires in COVID-19. TCRdb's copy holds only in-frame clones and misses some; the assay was immunoSEQ multiplex PCR. The data hold 300,000 or so clones, with approximately 87% observed a single time. Sequences were obtained from peripheral blood. These receptors originate from a woman aged 45-59 years who had recovered from COVID-19.

This chain joins TRBV3-1 (or the pseudogene TRBV3-2) and TRBJ2-7; maybe TRBD2 (6 bases). Germline assignment: CDR1 LGHDT and CDR2 YNNKEL (reference sequence). V dropped 3 bases and J dropped 8 bases, with 17 bases sitting between them. The CDR3 covers 14 residues. The CDR3 nucleotides are TGTGCCAGCAGCCAGGCTAGCGACCCTCTAAAGCAGTACTTC. Protein: CASSQASDPLKQYF.

This clone has only a few counts. This rearrangement joins TRBV7-3 to TRBJ2-2; 7 bases line up with TRBD2. The CDR3 has 14 residues. V gave up 2 bases and J gave up 5 bases; unmatched junction bases: 2. Germline V lookup: CDR1 SGHTA, CDR2 FQGTGA. DNA for the CDR3: TGTGCCAGCAGCTTATCCGGGAGGACCGGGGAGCTGTTTTTT. It translates to CASSLSGRTGELFF.

The rearrangement uses TRBV5-6 and TRBJ2-3; D perhaps matches TRBD2 (5 bases). Germline loops: CDR1 SGHDT, CDR2 YYEEEE. Trimming left V 6 bases short and J 3 bases short, with 14 bases between. The CDR3 consists of 14 residues. CDR3 nucleotide sequence: TGTGCCAGCACCGCGAGCGGCTCGACAGATACGCAGTATTTT. Its translation: CASTASGSTDTQYF.

V gene TRBV5-4 combines with J gene TRBJ2-5; D is unclear. The CDR3 is made up of 13 amino acids. Germline V gene sequence: CDR1 SGHNT, CDR2 YYREEE (reference sequence). The V end lost 0 bases, the J end lost 5 bases, and 8 bases lay between the germline ends. CDR3 protein: CASSLEEMETQYF. The DNA of the CDR3 is TGTGCCAGCAGCTTGGAAGAGATGGAGACCCAGTACTTC.

The DNA of the CDR3 is TGTGCCAGCAGACCCCCCGGGACTAGCGGGGACGGGGTGTTCTTC. Amino acids: CASRPPGTSGDGVFF. The J gene is TRBJ2-1, the V gene TRBV2; 13 nucleotides agree with TRBD2. Germline CDR1 is SNHLY and CDR2 is FYNNEI. The ends lost 6 bases at V and 15 bases at J; junction bases unmatched: 14. The CDR3 contains 15 residues.

This clone was recorded only once. This rearrangement joins TRBV28 to TRBJ2-5; 7 nucleotides agree with TRBD2. The germline gives CDR1 MDHEN, CDR2 SYDVKM. This CDR3 spans 17 amino acids. V was pared by 4 bases and J by 7 bases, with 18 bases of the junction left unmatched. CDR3 amino acids: CASSSSQVGAGRGTQYF. CDR3 DNA sequence: TGTGCCAGCAGTTCCTCCCAGGTTGGAGCGGGGAGGGGGACCCAGTACTTC.

V and J are TRBV2 and TRBJ1-5; 7 positions match TRBD1. This CDR3 comprises 15 residues. The V segment lost 5 bases and the J segment 5 bases; nucleotides outside the gene matches: 9. From germline, CDR1 is SNHLY and CDR2 FYNNEI. CDR3 residues: CASSSDRARDQPQHF. The CDR3 nucleotides are TGTGCCAGCAGTTCCGACAGGGCAAGAGATCAGCCCCAGCATTTT.

The sample holds one count of this clone. This chain links TRBV19 with TRBJ2-7; 9 bases fit TRBD2. Germline CDR1 reads LNHDA; CDR2 reads SQIVND (reference sequence). With 5 bases clipped from V and 2 bases from J, the junction kept 7 bases outside the gene matches. The CDR3 covers 15 residues. CDR3 region: CASSADLAGAYEQYF. The CDR3 nucleotides are TGTGCCAGTAGTGCCGATTTAGCGGGGGCCTACGAGCAGTACTTC.

The V gene is TRBV27, the J gene TRBJ2-7, with 7 bases identical to TRBD2. The CDR3 totals 13 residues. Germline loops: CDR1 MNHEY, CDR2 SMNVEV (reference sequence). Germline trimming cut 5 bases from V and 5 bases from J; bases unmatched to any gene: 6. This chain's CDR3 is CASSGAGRNEQYF. CDR3 bases: TGTGCCAGCAGTGGAGCGGGGAGGAACGAGCAGTACTTC.

J is TRBJ1-1 and V is TRBV3-1 (or the pseudogene TRBV3-2), with unresolved D. Germline assignment: CDR1 LGHDT and CDR2 YNNKEL (reference sequence). V shed 1 base and J shed 3 bases, with 9 bases lying between them. This CDR3 comprises 14 residues. The CDR3 here is CASSQGGGYTEAFF. The CDR3 region has the DNA TGTGCCAGCAGCCAAGGCGGTGGTTACACTGAAGCTTTCTTT.

The J gene is TRBJ1-1, the V gene TRBV30; possible D gene TRBD1, 6 bases. V was pared by 5 bases and J by 7 bases, with 17 bases between. This CDR3 spans 13 amino acids. The germline CDR1 and CDR2 sequences are GTSNPN and SVGIG (reference sequence). The CDR3 coding sequence is TGTGCCTGGTCGGTGGGGGCTGGGGTTGAAGCTTTCTTT. Amino acid sequence: CAWSVGAGVEAFF.

This sequence joins TRBV18 and TRBJ2-7, with 12 bases matching TRBD2. The germline V gene has CDR1 KGHSH and CDR2 LQKENI. CDR3 length: 16 amino acids. V shed 6 bases and J 0 bases; nucleotides not matched to a gene: 6. CDR3 residues: CASSPSGGVSSYEQYF. The CDR3 bases are TGTGCCAGCTCTCCTAGCGGGGGGGTGAGCTCCTACGAGCAGTACTTC.

The V gene is TRBV7-9, the J gene TRBJ2-1; D gene ambiguous. V was shortened by 3 bases and J by 6 bases, with 3 bases between the two germline ends. Germline CDR1 SEHNR, CDR2 FQNEAQ (reference sequence). The CDR3 has 11 residues. The CDR3 loop reads CASSFSNEQFF. CDR3 DNA: TGTGCCAGCAGCTTCAGCAATGAGCAGTTCTTC.

The V and J genes are TRBV13 and TRBJ1-6, with a possible D match to TRBD1 (6 bases). The CDR3 spans 16 residues. Trimming took 2 bases from V and 0 from J, leaving 8 bases between them. Germline CDR1 reads PRHDT; CDR2 reads FYEKMQ (reference sequence). CDR3: CASSLQGSSYNSPLHF. DNA for the CDR3: TGTGCCAGCAGCTTACAGGGGAGCTCCTATAATTCACCCCTCCACTTT.

The chain couples TRBV30 to TRBJ1-2; the D is unclear. CDR1 and CDR2 (germline): GTSNPN, SVGIG (reference sequence). V lost 0 bases, J lost 3 bases, and 11 bases lay in between. The CDR3 contains 14 residues. The CDR3 reads CAWSVKPGDYGYTF. Here the CDR3 DNA reads TGTGCCTGGAGTGTAAAGCCGGGTGACTATGGCTACACCTTC.

The chain has TRBV2 and TRBJ2-7; maybe TRBD2 (5 bases). CDR3 length: 14 amino acids. Germline CDR1 is SNHLY and CDR2 is FYNNEI. Trimming took off 6 bases at V and 7 bases at J, with 19 bases between the two ends. CDR3 in amino acids: CASSQEPGLWEQYF. The CDR3 DNA sequence: TGTGCCAGCAGCCAGGAACCAGGACTGTGGGAGCAGTACTTC.

This clone has more than one count but fewer than ten. V is TRBV5-1 and J is TRBJ1-1, with 9 bases lining up with TRBD1. J gave up 1 base and V 3 bases, and 10 bases lay outside the gene matches. Germline V gene lookup returns CDR1 SGHRS and CDR2 YFSETQ. The CDR3 has 17 residues. CDR3 sequence: CASSYLTGGIGNTEAFF. In DNA form, the CDR3 reads TGCGCCAGCAGCTATCTTACAGGGGGCATTGGGAACACTGAAGCTTTCTTT.

Only one count was recorded for this clone. CDR3 loop: CASSEVEGSSLHF. The CDR3 DNA reads TGTGCCAGCAGCGAAGTTGAGGGTTCGTCCCTCCACTTT. This chain links TRBV7-9 with TRBJ1-6; no reliable D call. Germline V gene data show CDR1 as SEHNR and CDR2 as FQNEAQ (reference sequence). The CDR3 has 13 residues. The germline V and J ends were trimmed by 5 bases and 14 bases, with 16 bases remaining between them.